One sample yielded the 16 T cell receptor beta chains listed below, sequenced in a study of OX40 agonist ivuxolimab in advanced cancers. Data came from immunoSEQ multiplex PCR; TCRdb stores just in-frame clones and leaves some out. The table lists about 14,000 clones, 65% to 80% of them singletons, with 25% to 35% in the top ten. The specimen was CD4+ or CD8+ T cells sorted from blood, collected in a trial of the OX40 agonist ivuxolimab. These receptors all stem from an adult with an advanced solid tumor such as melanoma, head and neck, liver or kidney cancer.

V is TRBV7-9 and J is TRBJ2-1; no reliable D call. V gave up 1 base and J gave up 7 bases, with 5 bases separating them. Germline V gene lookup returns CDR1 SEHNR and CDR2 FQNEAQ (reference sequence). CDR3 length: 12 residues. CDR3 nucleotide sequence: TGTGCCAGCAGCTTAGACCGGAATGAGCAGTTCTTC. It is translated as CASSLDRNEQFF.

The sample holds a few counts of this clone. This chain joins TRBV29-1 and TRBJ2-7; the match to TRBD2 covers 7 bases. Germline lookup yields CDR1 SQVTM and CDR2 ANQGSEA. The CDR3 length is 11 residues. Trimming cost V 5 bases and J 7 bases; bases outside gene matches: 5. The CDR3: CSVWIGGEQYF. The CDR3 nucleotides are TGCAGCGTTTGGATCGGGGGGGAGCAGTACTTC.

The table lists this clone with a count of one. This chain uses TRBV5-4 with TRBJ2-2; 8 bases fit TRBD1. This CDR3 spans 16 amino acids. CDR1 is SGHNT, CDR2 YYREEE, per germline (reference sequence). After removal of 5 bases from V and 1 base from J, the junction contained 7 bases not matched to a gene. The CDR3 sequence is CASRAGDRGNTGELFF. In DNA form, the CDR3 reads TGTGCCAGCAGGGCCGGAGACAGGGGGAACACCGGGGAGCTGTTTTTT.

The chain couples TRBV7-3 to TRBJ1-2; 8 bases map to TRBD1. Germline V lookup: CDR1 SGHTA, CDR2 FQGTGA. V shed 0 bases and J 6 bases; nucleotides not matched to a gene: 6. The CDR3 is made up of 15 amino acids. CDR3 amino acids: CASSLTGAGGHGYTF. CDR3 nucleotides: TGTGCCAGCAGCTTAACTGGGGCAGGGGGCCATGGCTACACCTTC.

The chain links TRBV7-7 to TRBJ2-1; D is ambiguous. The germline V and J ends were trimmed by 5 bases and 4 bases, with 9 bases remaining between them. The CDR3 runs to 13 residues. CDR1 SSHAT and CDR2 FNYEAQ come from the germline V gene (reference sequence). In DNA form, the CDR3 reads TGTGCCAGCAGCCAGACGGTATACAATGAGCAGTTCTTC. This codes for CASSQTVYNEQFF.

The CDR3 loop reads CATSKRVETGSYEQYF. The CDR3 region has the DNA TGTGCCACCAGCAAAAGAGTCGAGACAGGGTCCTACGAGCAGTACTTC. This chain uses TRBV15 with TRBJ2-7, with TRBD1 matching 7 bases. CDR1 is LNHNV, CDR2 YYDKDF, per germline (reference sequence). The CDR3 runs 16 residues. Losses at the gene ends were 4 bases for V and 1 base for J; bases not matched to a gene: 10.

This clone was detected only once. The chain recombines TRBV28 with TRBJ1-1; D not certain. With 5 bases removed from V and 0 bases from J, the gap between germline ends came to 10 bases. Germline V gene data show CDR1 as MDHEN and CDR2 as SYDVKM. This CDR3 is 14 amino acids long. This chain's CDR3 is CASSPIRVNTEAFF. CDR3 coding DNA: TGTGCCAGCAGTCCCATTAGGGTGAACACTGAAGCTTTCTTT.

The chain joins TRBV9 to TRBJ2-2, with unresolved D. This CDR3 comprises 15 residues. Looked up from germline, CDR1 is SGDLS and CDR2 is YYNGEE. V lost 3 bases and J 4 bases, leaving 13 bases between the germline ends. CDR3 nucleotides: TGTGCCAGCAGCGGACCCAGGATGGGCACCGGGGAGCTGTTTTTT. It translates to CASSGPRMGTGELFF.

V is TRBV6-5 and J is TRBJ2-1; D not certain. Per germline, CDR1 MNHEY and CDR2 SVGAGI. V was clipped by 0 bases and J by 9 bases, with 9 bases between them. This CDR3 contains 13 residues. CDR3 protein: CASSYSRGAEQFF. In nucleotides, the CDR3 is TGTGCCAGCAGTTACTCGAGAGGAGCTGAGCAGTTCTTC.

The rearrangement links TRBV4-1 to TRBJ1-2; 9 nucleotides match TRBD1. After removal of 1 base from V and 1 base from J, the junction contained 4 bases not matched to a gene. Per the germline V gene, CDR1 is MGHRA and CDR2 is YSYEKL. The CDR3 consists of 16 residues. In DNA form, the CDR3 reads TGCGCCAGCAGCCAAGTATCGGGACAGGGTAACTATGGCTACACCTTC. Translation: CASSQVSGQGNYGYTF.

The chain recombines TRBV11-2 with TRBJ2-7, with D uncertain. Deletions cut 5 bases from V and 2 bases from J, with 10 bases between. The CDR3 spans 13 residues. Looked up from germline, CDR1 is SGHAT and CDR2 is FQNNGV. CDR3 coding DNA: TGTGCCAGCAGCCCCAGAGGTCCCTACGAGCAGTACTTC. It encodes CASSPRGPYEQYF.

This clone has just one count. The chain links TRBV5-1 to TRBJ2-3; the D call may be TRBD1 or TRBD2 (5 bases each). Germline V gene sequence: CDR1 SGHRS, CDR2 YFSETQ. This CDR3 contains 16 residues. Trimming stripped 3 bases from V and 0 bases from J, with 14 bases between. The CDR3 here is CASSSTGGTSTDTQYF. CDR3 DNA: TGCGCCAGCAGCTCAACTGGGGGTACTAGCACAGATACGCAGTATTTT.

The chain has TRBV7-2 and TRBJ1-5; D unclear. CDR3 length equals 15 residues. V was cut by 6 bases and J by 0 bases, with 12 bases left in between. Germline V gives CDR1 SGHTA, CDR2 FQGNSA. The CDR3 DNA follows: TGTGCCAGCAGGCCCACAGACATTAGCAATCAGCCCCAGCATTTT. Encoded protein: CASRPTDISNQPQHF.

This clone was detected only once. The rearrangement uses TRBV6-1 and TRBJ2-7; D gene unclear. V lost 1 base and J 0 bases, leaving 13 bases between the germline ends. CDR3 length: 16 amino acids. Germline V CDR1 and CDR2: MNHNS, SASEGT. CDR3 DNA: TGTGCCAGCAGTGAAGTTTCTCTACCGAGCTCCTACGAGCAGTACTTC. It yields the protein CASSEVSLPSSYEQYF.

In this sample, this clone turned up once. The gene calls are TRBV4-2 and TRBJ2-7; possibly TRBD2 for D (7 bases). V was trimmed by 4 bases and J by 3 bases, leaving 16 bases between them. Germline V gene lookup returns CDR1 LGHNA and CDR2 YNFKEQ. CDR3 length: 15 amino acids. The CDR3 sequence: CASSPKGGYVYEQYF. CDR3 bases: TGTGCCAGCAGCCCAAAGGGGGGGTATGTCTACGAGCAGTACTTC.

V and J are TRBV11-2 and TRBJ2-2, with no clear D. The CDR3 runs 16 residues. Germline loops: CDR1 SGHAT, CDR2 FQNNGV. V was pared by 1 base and J by 0 bases, with 9 bases between. The CDR3 protein is CASSLVIRTNTGELFF. The CDR3 DNA reads TGTGCCAGCAGCTTAGTAATAAGGACGAACACCGGGGAGCTGTTTTTT.